Listed below are T cell receptor beta chains from one sample, sequenced in a study of T cells in Graves' hyperthyroidism and ophthalmopathy. Each CDR3 protein gets one entry after TCRdb re-called the multiplex PCR reads with MiXCR. The sample has about 640,000 distinct CDR3 sequences; 20% to 25% are singletons. Input material: blood. Receptors originate from a man younger than 45 with Graves' ophthalmopathy. Each CDR3 is given with its conserved first and last residue. D genes are given only for firm matches. Part of the rows lack a size; the others show once, few, many or a class for expanded clones.

abundance | j_gene | d_gene | v_gene | CDR3nt | CDR3aa
many | TRBJ1-1 | NA | TRBV28 | TGTGCCAGCAGTACCAGGGGTGTCAGCACTGAAGCTTTCTTT | CASSTRGVSTEAFF
few | TRBJ2-3 | TRBD2 | TRBV29-1 | TGCAGCGTTAAAAGGACTAGCGGGAGGGGGTGGACAGATACGCAGTATTTT | CSVKRTSGRGWTDTQYF
NA | TRBJ2-2 | NA | TRBV6-2/TRBV6-3 | TGTGCCAGCAGTATCGACCTCCTCCTAGGCGGGGAGCTGTTTTTT | CASSIDLLLGGELFF
many | TRBJ2-3 | TRBD2 | TRBV28 | TGTGCCAGCAGTCAGGGACTAGCGGGAGGTGGGGATACGCAGTATTTT | CASSQGLAGGGDTQYF
few | TRBJ1-1 | NA | TRBV4-1 | TGCGCCAGCAGCCACGACAGCGCGGAAGCTTTCTTT | CASSHDSAEAFF
NA | TRBJ2-7 | NA | TRBV6-1 | TGTGCCAGCAGTGAATACGAGGGTTCCTCCTACGAGCAGTACTTC | CASSEYEGSSYEQYF
few | TRBJ2-1 | TRBD2 | TRBV6-1 | TGTGCCAGCAGCGCCGGGACTAGCGGGAGAAGGTCCTACAATGAGCAGTTCTTC | CASSAGTSGRRSYNEQFF
few | TRBJ2-2 | NA | TRBV12-3/TRBV12-4 | TGTGCCAGCAGTTTTACGGGATTAACCGGGGAGCTGTTTTTT | CASSFTGLTGELFF
few | TRBJ2-1 | TRBD2 | TRBV13 | TGTGCCAGCAGCTTAGGGGAGACTAGCGGGACCTACAATGAGCAGTTCTTC | CASSLGETSGTYNEQFF
NA | TRBJ2-5 | NA | TRBV5-1 | TGCGCCAGCAGCTTGGCACCCGGGCATCAAGAGACCCAGTACTTC | CASSLAPGHQETQYF
many | TRBJ1-1 | NA | TRBV5-1 | TGCGCCAGCAGCTTGGAACCCGACACTGAAGCTTTCTTT | CASSLEPDTEAFF
few | TRBJ2-2 | NA | TRBV7-8 | TGTGCCAGCAGTAAGGGGGTTGCGAACACCGGGGAGCTGTTTTTT | CASSKGVANTGELFF
NA | TRBJ2-2 | NA | TRBV2 | TGTGCCAGCAGTGCTGAGGGATTGAACACCGGGGAGCTGTTTTTT | CASSAEGLNTGELFF
NA | TRBJ2-4 | TRBD2 | TRBV12-3/TRBV12-4 | TGTGCCAGCAGTCCGGGACTAGCGGGAATAGCCAAAAACATTCAGTACTTC | CASSPGLAGIAKNIQYF
NA | TRBJ2-1 | NA | TRBV7-9 | TGTGCCAGCAGCCCACCCATAGCGCATAAATACAATGAGCAGTTCTTC | CASSPPIAHKYNEQFF
NA | TRBJ2-6 | NA | TRBV7-9 | TGTGCCAGCAGCTTAGTCACCTCTGGGGCCAACGTCCTGACTTTC | CASSLVTSGANVLTF
many | TRBJ2-7 | TRBD1 | TRBV2 | TGTGCCAGCAGTGCGGAGACAGGGGGCGACGAGCAGTACTTC | CASSAETGGDEQYF
NA | TRBJ2-3 | NA | TRBV11-2 | TGTGCCAGCAGCTTTAGTCCAGGGCCCACAGATACGCAGTATTTT | CASSFSPGPTDTQYF
NA | TRBJ2-1 | TRBD2 | TRBV2 | TGTGCCAGCCCGGGGGGGCTAGACAATGAGCAGTTCTTC | CASPGGLDNEQFF
NA | TRBJ1-2 | TRBD1 | TRBV6-6 | TGTGCCAGCAGTTACACAGGGGAGGGTGGCTACACCTTC | CASSYTGEGGYTF
few | TRBJ2-7 | NA | TRBV18 | TGTGCCAGCTCACCACCAAACCCCCCCCTGGGCTACGAGCAGTACTTC | CASSPPNPPLGYEQYF
many | TRBJ1-1 | NA | TRBV3-1 | TGTGCCAGCAGCTTTGGGGGGCCACCTGAAGCTTTCTTT | CASSFGGPPEAFF
few | TRBJ2-2 | TRBD2 | TRBV24-1 | TGTGCCACCAGTGATCTAGCGGGAGTTGGAACCGGGGAGCTGTTTTTT | CATSDLAGVGTGELFF
NA | TRBJ1-5 | NA | TRBV28 | TGTGCCAGCAAACTAATGGGACACCTAGAGAATCAGCCCCAGCATTTT | CASKLMGHLENQPQHF
NA | TRBJ2-2 | NA | TRBV4-1 | TGCGCCAGCAGCCAAGCCACAGGACCCACCGGGGAGCTGTTTTTT | CASSQATGPTGELFF
many | TRBJ2-7 | TRBD1 | TRBV6-2/TRBV6-3 | TGTGCCAGCAATCCGTCCGGGACAGGGCCCTACGAGCAGTACTTC | CASNPSGTGPYEQYF
once | TRBJ2-3 | NA | TRBV20-1 | TGCAGTGCTTACGGGACCGCCACTAGCACAGATACGCAGTATTTT | CSAYGTATSTDTQYF
once | TRBJ2-1 | NA | TRBV16 | TGTGCCAGCAGCCAATTGGGGCGTGAGCAGTTCTTC | CASSQLGREQFF
few | TRBJ1-3 | NA | TRBV7-2 | TGTGCCAGCAGCACCAGGACAGTACAGGCTGGAAACACCATATATTTT | CASSTRTVQAGNTIYF
NA | TRBJ1-1 | NA | TRBV12-5 | TGTGCTAGTGTCGGGGGAGGGATAACCGAAGCTTTCTTT | CASVGGGITEAFF
many | TRBJ2-7 | TRBD1 | TRBV12-3/TRBV12-4 | TGTGCCAGCAGGCCGACAGGGGAAGGGTACGAGCAGTACTTC | CASRPTGEGYEQYF
NA | TRBJ1-1 | NA | TRBV20-1 | TGCAGAGAGGAGTTCCTGAACACTGAAGCTTTCTTT | CREEFLNTEAFF
few | TRBJ2-7 | TRBD2 | TRBV28 | TGTGCCAGCGGGATTATAGCGGGAGGACTCTACGAGCAGTACTTC | CASGIIAGGLYEQYF
NA | TRBJ2-1 | TRBD1 | TRBV27 | TGTGCCAGCACTGACAGGGTAATCAATGAGCAGTTCTTC | CASTDRVINEQFF
NA | TRBJ2-7 | TRBD2 | TRBV7-2 | TGTGCCAGCAGCTTGGGGACTAGCGGGGCCCCCTACGAGCAGTACTTC | CASSLGTSGAPYEQYF
few | TRBJ2-7 | NA | TRBV20-1 | TGCAGTGCTAGAGAGGGGGGGGACAGAAGACTTGAGCAGTACTTC | CSAREGGDRRLEQYF
few | TRBJ2-7 | TRBD1 | TRBV15 | TGTGCCACCAGCAGAGAACCGGACAGGGAATACGAGCAGTACTTC | CATSREPDREYEQYF
few | TRBJ2-5 | NA | TRBV18 | TGTGCCAGCTCACCCAACGAAGAGACCCAGTACTTC | CASSPNEETQYF
NA | TRBJ2-3 | NA | TRBV9 | TGTGCCAGCAGCGTCTACGGGAGACAGGCAGATACGCAGTATTTT | CASSVYGRQADTQYF
NA | TRBJ2-2 | NA | TRBV7-8 | TGTGCCAGCAGCCCCTCCAGCTTCGCCGGGGAGCTGTTTTTT | CASSPSSFAGELFF
many | TRBJ2-7 | TRBD1 | TRBV5-1 | TGCGCCAGCAGCTTGGGGGACAGGGTTGGCGAGCAGTACTTC | CASSLGDRVGEQYF
once | TRBJ2-3 | TRBD2 | TRBV7-2 | TGTGCCAGCAGCTTACCGGGACTACTAACGCAGTATTTT | CASSLPGLLTQYF
NA | TRBJ2-1 | NA | TRBV2 | TGTGCCAGCAGTTGGCGAGTAGGAAGCTCCTACAATGAGCAGTTCTTC | CASSWRVGSSYNEQFF
many | TRBJ2-2 | TRBD1 | TRBV2 | TGTGCCAGCAGTACGACAGGGGCCGGGGAGCTGTTTTTT | CASSTTGAGELFF
NA | TRBJ2-2 | NA | TRBV6-2/TRBV6-3 | TGTGCCACCGGGGGCGGGACTTTCACCGGGGAGCTGTTTTTT | CATGGGTFTGELFF
many | TRBJ2-7 | NA | TRBV12-3/TRBV12-4 | TGTGCCAGCAGTTACGGGACCTACGAGCAGTACTTC | CASSYGTYEQYF
many | TRBJ2-1 | NA | TRBV20-1 | TGCAGTGCTAGCCCACCCCCCTCCTACAATGAGCAGTTCTTC | CSASPPPSYNEQFF
NA | TRBJ2-3 | NA | TRBV6-1 | TGTGCCAGCAGGTTTACAGCGACTAGCACAGATACGCAGTATTTT | CASRFTATSTDTQYF
NA | TRBJ2-1 | TRBD2 | TRBV5-1 | TGCGCCAGCAGCCAAAATATAGCGGGAGGGTCCTACAATGAGCAGTTCTTC | CASSQNIAGGSYNEQFF
many | TRBJ2-7 | TRBD1 | TRBV20-1 | TGCAGTGCTGCGATTCACAGGGGTTCCGAGCAGTACTTC | CSAAIHRGSEQYF
NA | TRBJ2-7 | TRBD2 | TRBV18 | TGTGCCAGCTCTGGGACTAGCCGCTACGAGCAGTACTTC | CASSGTSRYEQYF
once | TRBJ2-4 | NA | TRBV7-2 | TGTGCCAGCAGTATAGTAGCCAAAAACATTCAGTACTTC | CASSIVAKNIQYF
NA | TRBJ1-5 | NA | TRBV5-8 | TGTGCCAGCAGTCGGGGTCGGGGGGACCAGCCCCAGCATTTT | CASSRGRGDQPQHF
few | TRBJ2-4 | TRBD1 | TRBV6-1 | TGTGCCAGCACCCCAGTCTTACCAAAGAGAGACAGGGGGCCGGCGGGGATAGCCAAAAACATTCAGTACTTC | CASTPVLPKRDRGPAGIAKNIQYF
NA | TRBJ2-3 | TRBD2 | TRBV5-1 | TGCGCCAGCAGCTTGGGGGCGGGAGGCGTCACAGATACGCAGTATTTT | CASSLGAGGVTDTQYF
NA | TRBJ1-1 | NA | TRBV29-1 | TGCAGCGTTGAAGATCTTAGGGGGGAGTTTGCCACTGAAGCTTTCTTT | CSVEDLRGEFATEAFF
few | TRBJ1-2 | TRBD1 | TRBV10-3 | TGTGCCACCAAGGACAGGGAGGATGGCTACACCTTC | CATKDREDGYTF